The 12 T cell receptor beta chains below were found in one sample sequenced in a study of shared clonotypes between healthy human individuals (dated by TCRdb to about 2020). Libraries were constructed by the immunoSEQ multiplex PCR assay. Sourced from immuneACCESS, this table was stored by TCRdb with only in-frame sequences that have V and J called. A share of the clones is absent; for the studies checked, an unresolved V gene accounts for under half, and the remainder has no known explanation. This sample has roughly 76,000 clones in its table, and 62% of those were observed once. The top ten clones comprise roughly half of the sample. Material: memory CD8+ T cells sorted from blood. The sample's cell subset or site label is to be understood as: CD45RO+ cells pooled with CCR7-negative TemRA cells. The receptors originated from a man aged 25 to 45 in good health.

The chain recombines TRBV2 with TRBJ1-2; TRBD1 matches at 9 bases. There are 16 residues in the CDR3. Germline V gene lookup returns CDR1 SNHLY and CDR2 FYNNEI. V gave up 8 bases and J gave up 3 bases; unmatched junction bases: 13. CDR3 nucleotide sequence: TGTGCCAGCTACGACAGGGGGGGATCCCGTTACTATGGCTACACCTTC. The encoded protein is CASYDRGGSRYYGYTF.

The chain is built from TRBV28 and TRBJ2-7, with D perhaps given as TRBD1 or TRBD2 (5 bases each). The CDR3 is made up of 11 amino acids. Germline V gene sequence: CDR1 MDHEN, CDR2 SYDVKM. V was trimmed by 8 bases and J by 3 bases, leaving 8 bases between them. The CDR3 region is CASGGYYEQYF. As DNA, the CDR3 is TGTGCCAGCGGGGGATACTACGAGCAGTACTTC.

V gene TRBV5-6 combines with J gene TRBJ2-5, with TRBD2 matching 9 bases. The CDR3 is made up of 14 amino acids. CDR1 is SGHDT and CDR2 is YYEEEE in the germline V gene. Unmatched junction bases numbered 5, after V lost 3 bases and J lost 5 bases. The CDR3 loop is CASSSAGLAETQYF. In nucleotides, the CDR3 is TGTGCCAGCAGCTCTGCCGGACTAGCGGAGACCCAGTACTTC. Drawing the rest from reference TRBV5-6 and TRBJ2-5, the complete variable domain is DAGVTQSPTHLIKTRGQQVTLRCSPKSGHDTVSWYQQALGQGPQFIFQYYEEEERQRGNFPDRFSGHQFPNYSSELNVNALLLGDSALYLCASSSAGLAETQYFGPGTRLLVL.

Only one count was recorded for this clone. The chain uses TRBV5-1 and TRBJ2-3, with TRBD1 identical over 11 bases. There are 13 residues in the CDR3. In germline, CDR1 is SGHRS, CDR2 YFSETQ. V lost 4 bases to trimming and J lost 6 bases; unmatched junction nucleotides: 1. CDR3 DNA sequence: TGCGCCAGCAGCGGACAGGGGGCGGATACGCAGTATTTT. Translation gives CASSGQGADTQYF.

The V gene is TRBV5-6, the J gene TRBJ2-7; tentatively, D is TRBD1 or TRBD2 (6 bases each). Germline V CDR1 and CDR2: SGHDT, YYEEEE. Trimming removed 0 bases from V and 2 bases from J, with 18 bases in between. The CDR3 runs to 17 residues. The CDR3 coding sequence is TGTGCCAGCAGCTTGGGGACAAACTGGGGGGCCACCTACGAGCAGTACTTC. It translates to CASSLGTNWGATYEQYF. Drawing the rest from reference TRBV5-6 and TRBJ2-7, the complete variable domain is DAGVTQSPTHLIKTRGQQVTLRCSPKSGHDTVSWYQQALGQGPQFIFQYYEEEERQRGNFPDRFSGHQFPNYSSELNVNALLLGDSALYLCASSLGTNWGATYEQYFGPGTRLTVT.

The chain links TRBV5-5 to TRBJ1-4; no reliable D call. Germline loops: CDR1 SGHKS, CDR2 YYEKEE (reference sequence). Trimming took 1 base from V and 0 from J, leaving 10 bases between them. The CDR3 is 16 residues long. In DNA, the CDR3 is TGTGCCAGCAGCTTGTTGCCACCTGCAACTAATGAAAAACTGTTTTTT. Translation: CASSLLPPATNEKLFF.

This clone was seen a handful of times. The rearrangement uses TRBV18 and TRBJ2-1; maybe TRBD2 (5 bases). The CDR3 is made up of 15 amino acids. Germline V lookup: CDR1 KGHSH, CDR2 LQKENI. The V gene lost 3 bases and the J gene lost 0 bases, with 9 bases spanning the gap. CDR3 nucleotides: TGTGCCAGCTCACCTGAGGGTCCCTCCTACAATGAGCAGTTCTTC. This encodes CASSPEGPSYNEQFF.

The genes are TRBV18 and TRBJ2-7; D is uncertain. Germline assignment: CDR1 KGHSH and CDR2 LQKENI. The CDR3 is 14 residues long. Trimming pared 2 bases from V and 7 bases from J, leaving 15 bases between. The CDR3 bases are TGTGCCAGCTCACCAATCGGAAGGGTCGAGGAGCAGTACTTC. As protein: CASSPIGRVEEQYF. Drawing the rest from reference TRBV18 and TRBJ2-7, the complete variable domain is NAGVMQNPRHLVRRRGQEARLRCSPMKGHSHVYWYRQLPEEGLKFMVYLQKENIIDESGMPKERFSAEFPKEGPSILRIQQVVRGDSAAYFCASSPIGRVEEQYFGPGTRLTVT.

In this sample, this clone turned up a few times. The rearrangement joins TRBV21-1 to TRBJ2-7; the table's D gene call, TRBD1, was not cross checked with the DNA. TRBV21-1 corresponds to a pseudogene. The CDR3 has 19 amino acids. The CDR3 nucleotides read TGTGCCAGCAGCAAAGCGTCCGAGGGACAGAATTCTATCTGGGGCGAGCAGTACTTC. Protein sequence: CASSKASEGQNSIWGEQYF.

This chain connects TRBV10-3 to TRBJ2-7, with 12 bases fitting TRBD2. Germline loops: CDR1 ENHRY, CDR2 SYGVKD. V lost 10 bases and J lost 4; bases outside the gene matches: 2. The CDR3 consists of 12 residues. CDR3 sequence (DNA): TGTGCCACCCTAGCGGGAGGGTACGAGCAGTACTTC. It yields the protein CATLAGGYEQYF.

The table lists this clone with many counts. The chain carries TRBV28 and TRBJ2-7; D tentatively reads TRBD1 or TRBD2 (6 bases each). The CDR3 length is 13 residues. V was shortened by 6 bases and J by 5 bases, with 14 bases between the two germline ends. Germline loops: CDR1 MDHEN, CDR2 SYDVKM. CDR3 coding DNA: TGTGCCAGCAGCCTTATCGGGGGCGACGAGCAGTACTTC. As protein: CASSLIGGDEQYF.

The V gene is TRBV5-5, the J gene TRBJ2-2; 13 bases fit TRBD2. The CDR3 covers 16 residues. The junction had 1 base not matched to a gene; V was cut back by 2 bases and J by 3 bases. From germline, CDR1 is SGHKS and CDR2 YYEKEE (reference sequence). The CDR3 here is CASSFGLAGDTGELFF. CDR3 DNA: TGTGCCAGCAGCTTCGGACTAGCGGGAGACACCGGGGAGCTGTTTTTT.